This T cell receptor (beta chain) was retrieved from a study of T cell repertoires in cytomegalovirus infection. Study-level findings and limits: HLA-C-restricted CMV-specific TCR beta clonotypes prevailed in the ex vivo response.

Via MiXCR, TCRdb re-called the reads, giving one row per CDR3 protein. The sample consists of some 900,000 distinct CDR3 sequences, approximately 29% of them appearing once. This clonotype has just one count. Antigen specificity is unknown. This CDR3 has 13 amino acids. The ends were cut back, 5 bases at V and 5 bases at J, with 10 bases in the middle. The germline V gene has CDR1 LGHNT and CDR2 FRNRAP. This clonotype originated in a human donor in good health (CMV status not recorded). Some clones in this sample may be carry-over from other donors' samples. This chain uses TRBV12-5 with TRBJ2-4; D gene unclear. Sequences were derived from cultured CD8+ T cells from PBMCs, sampled from culture after CMV antigen stimulation. The CDR3 spells CASGRLSENIQYF. The DNA for the CDR3 is TGTGCTAGTGGTCGACTGAGTGAAAACATTCAGTACTTC.